A single sample is the source of the 9 T cell receptor beta chains below, sequenced in a study of OX40 agonist ivuxolimab in advanced cancers. Only in-frame clones appear in the TCRdb table, and some are missing; sequencing was by immunoSEQ multiplex PCR. The top ten clones hold around 0.49% of a sample with around 84,000 clones, about 84% of them seen once. Sequencing used CD4+ or CD8+ T cells sorted from blood, obtained in a trial of the OX40 agonist ivuxolimab. These receptors were obtained from an adult with an advanced solid tumor such as melanoma, head and neck, liver or kidney cancer.

The V gene is TRBV18, the J gene TRBJ1-5; 7 bases map to TRBD1. CDR3 length equals 13 residues. V was clipped by 6 bases and J by 4 bases; unmatched bases: 3. Germline CDR1 KGHSH, CDR2 LQKENI. Here the CDR3 DNA reads TGTGCCAGCTCTGGGACAGTTAATCAGCCCCAGCATTTT. Translation gives CASSGTVNQPQHF. Based on the CDR3 plus reference TRBV18 and TRBJ1-5, the full variable domain is NAGVMQNPRHLVRRRGQEARLRCSPMKGHSHVYWYRQLPEEGLKFMVYLQKENIIDESGMPKERFSAEFPKEGPSILRIQQVVRGDSAAYFCASSGTVNQPQHFGDGTRLSIL.

CDR3 residues: CASSGGTDLNQPQHF. CDR3 DNA: TGTGCCAGCAGCGGGGGGACAGATCTCAATCAGCCCCAGCATTTT. This rearrangement joins TRBV5-5 to TRBJ1-5, with 7 positions matching TRBD1. The germline V gene encodes CDR1 SGHKS and CDR2 YYEKEE (reference sequence). V lost 4 bases, J lost 3 bases, and 7 bases stayed unmatched. There are 15 residues in the CDR3. The whole variable domain, filled in from reference TRBV5-5 and TRBJ1-5, reads DAGVTQSPTHLIKTRGQQVTLRCSPISGHKSVSWYQQVLGQGPQFIFQYYEKEERGRGNFPDRFSARQFPNYSSELNVNALLLGDSALYLCASSGGTDLNQPQHFGDGTRLSIL.

The chain uses TRBV6-1 and TRBJ2-7; D is tentatively TRBD1 or TRBD2 (6 bases each). This CDR3 has 17 amino acids. The V gene lost 0 bases and the J gene lost 0 bases, with 15 bases spanning the gap. The V gene's germline CDR1 is MNHNS and CDR2 SASEGT. The CDR3 protein is CASSEAMWGASSYEQYF. CDR3 bases: TGTGCCAGCAGTGAAGCGATGTGGGGGGCTAGCTCCTACGAGCAGTACTTC.

The chain employs TRBV25-1 and TRBJ1-3; 7 positions match TRBD1. V was pared by 2 bases and J by 8 bases, with 12 bases of the junction left unmatched. Germline V gene sequence: CDR1 MGHDK, CDR2 SYGVNS. This CDR3 has 16 residues. CDR3 sequence (DNA): TGTGCCAGCAGTGAAGTGGGAGGGACAGACGAGCACACCATATATTTT. It encodes CASSEVGGTDEHTIYF. Supplemented by reference TRBV25-1 and TRBJ1-3, the full variable domain reads EADIYQTPRYLVIGTGKKITLECSQTMGHDKMYWYQQDPGMELHLIHYSYGVNSTEKGDLSSESTVSRIRTEHFPLTLESARPSHTSQYLCASSEVGGTDEHTIYFGEGSWLTVV.

This sequence joins TRBV7-2 and TRBJ2-3; D may match TRBD1 or TRBD2 (5 bases each). The CDR3 is 16 amino acids. The germline gives CDR1 SGHTA, CDR2 FQGNSA. V was clipped by 5 bases and J by 0 bases, with 15 bases between them. CDR3 bases: TGTGCCAGCAGCCGAGGGGTCGGGTTTAGCACAGATACGCAGTATTTT. Protein: CASSRGVGFSTDTQYF.

This sequence joins TRBV10-3 and TRBJ2-7, with no clear D. Germline assignment: CDR1 ENHRY and CDR2 SYGVKD. With 0 bases removed from V and 6 bases from J, the gap between germline ends came to 3 bases. This CDR3 is 11 amino acids long. The CDR3 spells CAISESFEQYF. Written as DNA, the CDR3 is TGTGCCATCAGTGAGTCGTTCGAGCAGTACTTC.

This clone was detected only once. The chain is built from TRBV21-1 and TRBJ2-2; TRBD2, the table's D call, was not compared with the DNA. TRBV21-1 is a listed pseudogene. The CDR3 length is 16 residues. In nucleotides, the CDR3 is TGTGCCAGCAGCAAATCGTGGCGGGAGCTGGGCGGGGAGCTGTTTTTT. Translated: CASSKSWRELGGELFF.

J is TRBJ2-7 and V is TRBV28; D unclear. CDR1 and CDR2 (germline): MDHEN, SYDVKM. With 5 bases removed from V and 4 bases from J, the gap between germline ends came to 9 bases. This CDR3 contains 12 residues. CDR3 nucleotides: TGTGCCAGCAGTCCACTCGGGTACGAGCAGTACTTC. This gives the protein CASSPLGYEQYF.

The gene calls are TRBV7-2 and TRBJ1-6; perhaps TRBD1 as D (6 bases). This CDR3 is 17 amino acids long. The V gene lost 7 bases and the J gene lost 4 bases, with 20 bases spanning the gap. Germline V CDR1 and CDR2: SGHTA, FQGNSA. CDR3 protein: CASIMGAAEGYNSPLHF. The CDR3 DNA reads as TGTGCCAGCATCATGGGGGCAGCGGAGGGGTATAATTCACCCCTCCACTTT.